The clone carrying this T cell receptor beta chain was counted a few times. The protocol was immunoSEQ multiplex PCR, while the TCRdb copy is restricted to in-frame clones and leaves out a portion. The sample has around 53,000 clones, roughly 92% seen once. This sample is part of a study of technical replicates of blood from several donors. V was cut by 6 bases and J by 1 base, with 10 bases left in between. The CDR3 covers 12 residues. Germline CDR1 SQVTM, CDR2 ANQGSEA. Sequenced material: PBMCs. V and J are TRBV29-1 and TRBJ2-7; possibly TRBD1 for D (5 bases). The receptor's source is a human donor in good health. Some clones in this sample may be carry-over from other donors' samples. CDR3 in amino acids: CSVKGASYEQYF. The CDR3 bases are TGCAGCGTAAAAGGGGCGTCCTACGAGCAGTACTTC.